The 5 T cell receptor beta chains reported below all come from one sample, sequenced in a study of Graves' ophthalmopathy and Graves' hyperthyroidism (dated by TCRdb to 2016 to 2019). The sample was run on an Illumina HiSeq 2000. For repertoire sequencing, the TCR beta CDR3 regions were amplified from RNA transcripts. The first round was an RT-PCR using HTBI primers with the Qiagen OneStep RT-PCR kit, and this first round was followed by a second-round multiplex PCR, then size selection and purification. Using fastp trimming at Q25 and MiXCR clonotype assembly, TCRdb reanalyzed the public sequencing data and kept in-frame beta chains. Every entry covers one CDR3 protein and lists the most common genes and DNA from its rows. Recorded for this sample are about 390,000 distinct CDR3 sequences; 17% of them occurred a single time. Clones ranked in the top ten supply roughly 2.4% of the sample. Specimen: peripheral blood. These receptor sequences come from an adult woman with stable Graves' hyperthyroidism.

This clonotype has at least ten counts. V gene TRBV10-3 combines with J gene TRBJ2-2; 8 bases align to TRBD1. CDR1 and CDR2 from the germline V gene are ENHRY and SYGVKD. CDR3 size: 17 residues. Trimming cost V 0 bases and J 3 bases; bases outside gene matches: 6. The CDR3 DNA reads as TGTGCCATCAGTGAGTCGCCGGGGACAGGCGACACCGGGGAGCTGTTTTTT. This gives the protein CAISESPGTGDTGELFF.

This clonotype came up many times. One junction end disagrees with the germline gene, perhaps due to a read error. The chain has TRBV7-7 and TRBJ2-5, with 11 bases identical to TRBD1. CDR3 size: 15 residues. Germline loops: CDR1 SSHAT, CDR2 FNYEAQ (reference sequence). CDR3 in amino acids: CASSSRDRGQETQYF. In DNA form, the CDR3 reads TGTGCTAGCAGCTCTAGGGACAGGGGGCAAGAGACCCAGTACTTC.

This clonotype was recorded many times. CDR3 sequence: CSARDLGGAYEQYF. The CDR3 DNA is TGCAGTGCTAGAGATCTTGGCGGAGCCTACGAGCAGTACTTC. This chain connects TRBV20-1 to TRBJ2-7; no definite D call. There are 14 residues in the CDR3. Germline lookup yields CDR1 DFQATT and CDR2 SNEGSKA (reference sequence). V lost 0 bases, J lost 2 bases, and 11 bases lay in between.

This clonotype was observed many times. The chain combines TRBV28 with TRBJ1-1, with D possibly being TRBD1 (6 bases). V was trimmed by 5 bases and J by 9 bases, leaving 16 bases between them. Looked up from germline, CDR1 is MDHEN and CDR2 is SYDVKM. The CDR3 extends over 13 amino acids. The CDR3, as DNA: TGTGCCAGCAGTCCAATCGGTGGGGGGCAAGCTTTCTTT. This encodes CASSPIGGGQAFF.

V usage is TRBV19 and J usage is TRBJ2-2, with no clear D. The germline V gene has CDR1 LNHDA and CDR2 SQIVND (reference sequence). V lost 10 bases, J lost 4 bases, and 16 bases lay in between. The CDR3 runs to 14 residues. CDR3 DNA: TGTGCCACCAGACTCCACTCGGGCACCGGGGAGCTGTTTTTT. Encoded protein: CATRLHSGTGELFF.